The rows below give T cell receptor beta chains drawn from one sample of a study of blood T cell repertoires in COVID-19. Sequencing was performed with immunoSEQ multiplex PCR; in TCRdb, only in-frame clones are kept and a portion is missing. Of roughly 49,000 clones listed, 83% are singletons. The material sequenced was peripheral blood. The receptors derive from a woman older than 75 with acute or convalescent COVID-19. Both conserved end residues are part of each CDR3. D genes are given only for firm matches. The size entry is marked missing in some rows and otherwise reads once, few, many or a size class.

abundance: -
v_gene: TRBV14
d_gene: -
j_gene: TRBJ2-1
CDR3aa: CASSPYLGGNEQFF
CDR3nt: TGTGCCAGCAGTCCCTATTTGGGGGGAAATGAGCAGTTCTTC

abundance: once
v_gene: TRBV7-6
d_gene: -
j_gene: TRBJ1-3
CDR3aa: CASSLNRISGNTIYF
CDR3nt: TGTGCCAGCAGCTTAAACAGGATCTCTGGAAACACCATATATTTT

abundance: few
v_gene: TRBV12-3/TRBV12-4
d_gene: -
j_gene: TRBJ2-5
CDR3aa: CASSLDLSARRYF
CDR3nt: TGTGCCAGCAGTTTAGACCTGAGTGCCCGTCGGTACTTC

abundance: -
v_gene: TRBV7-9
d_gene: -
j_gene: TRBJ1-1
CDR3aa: CASSLASGTNTEAFF
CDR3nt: TGTGCCAGCAGCTTAGCGAGCGGAACCAACACTGAAGCTTTCTTT

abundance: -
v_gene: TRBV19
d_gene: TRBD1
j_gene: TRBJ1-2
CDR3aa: CASSILQGVRDGYTF
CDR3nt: TGTGCCAGTAGTATACTACAGGGGGTAAGAGATGGCTACACCTTC

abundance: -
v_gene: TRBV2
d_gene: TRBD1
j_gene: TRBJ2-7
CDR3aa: CASSEVYRTGAEQYF
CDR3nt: TGTGCCAGCAGCGAAGTATATAGGACAGGGGCCGAGCAGTACTTC

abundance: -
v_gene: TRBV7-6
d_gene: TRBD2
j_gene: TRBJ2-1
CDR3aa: CASSSRGGSSYNEQFF
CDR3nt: TGTGCCAGCAGCAGTCGCGGGGGGAGCTCCTACAATGAGCAGTTCTTC

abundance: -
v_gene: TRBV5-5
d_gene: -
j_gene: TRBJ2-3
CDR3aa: CASSLVGARSTDTQYF
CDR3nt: TGTGCCAGCAGCTTGGTGGGGGCGCGAAGCACAGATACGCAGTATTTT

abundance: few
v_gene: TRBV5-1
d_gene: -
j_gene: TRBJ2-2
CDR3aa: CASSFYGGERTGELFF
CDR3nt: TGCGCCAGCAGCTTTTACGGGGGAGAGCGCACCGGGGAGCTGTTTTTT

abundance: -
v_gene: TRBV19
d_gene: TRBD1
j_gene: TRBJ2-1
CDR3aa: CASRPVGGLNEQFF
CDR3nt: TGTGCCAGTAGACCTGTAGGGGGCCTCAATGAGCAGTTCTTC

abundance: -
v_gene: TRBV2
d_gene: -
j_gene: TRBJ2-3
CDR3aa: CASSESNSFTDTQYF
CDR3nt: TGTGCCAGCAGTGAGTCTAACAGTTTCACAGATACGCAGTATTTT

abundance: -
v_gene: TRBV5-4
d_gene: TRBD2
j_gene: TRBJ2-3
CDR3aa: CASSLGGGFTDTQYF
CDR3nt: TGTGCCAGCAGCTTGGGGGGGGGTTTCACAGATACGCAGTATTTT

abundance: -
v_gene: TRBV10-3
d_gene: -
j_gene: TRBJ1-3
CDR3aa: CAISEDRNSGNTIYF
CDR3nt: TGTGCCATCAGTGAGGACAGGAACTCTGGAAACACCATATATTTT

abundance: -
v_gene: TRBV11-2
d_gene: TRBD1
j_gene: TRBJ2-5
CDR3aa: CASSENRDRAKTQYF
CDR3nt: TGTGCCAGCAGCGAAAACCGGGACAGGGCCAAGACCCAGTACTTC

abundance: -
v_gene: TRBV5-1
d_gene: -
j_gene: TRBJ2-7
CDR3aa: CASSLQGDPYEQYF
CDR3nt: TGCGCCAGCAGCTTACAGGGAGACCCCTACGAGCAGTACTTC

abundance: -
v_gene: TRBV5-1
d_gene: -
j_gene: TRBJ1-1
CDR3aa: CASSRLGGNTEAFF
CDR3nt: TGCGCCAGCAGCCGGCTCGGGGGGAACACTGAAGCTTTCTTT

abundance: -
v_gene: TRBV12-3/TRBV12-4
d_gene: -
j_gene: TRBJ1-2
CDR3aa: CASSFRRGGYTF
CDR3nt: TGTGCCAGCAGTTTTAGACGAGGTGGCTACACCTTC

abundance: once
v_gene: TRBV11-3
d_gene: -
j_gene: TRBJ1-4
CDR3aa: CASSEHREEKLFF
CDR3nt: TGTGCCAGCAGCGAGCATCGGGAAGAAAAACTGTTTTTT

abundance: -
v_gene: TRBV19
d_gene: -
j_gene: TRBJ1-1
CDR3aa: CASSFRGGEAFF
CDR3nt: TGTGCCAGTAGTTTCAGAGGTGGTGAAGCTTTCTTT

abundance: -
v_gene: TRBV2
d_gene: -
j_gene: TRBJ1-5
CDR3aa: CASSVRRGGQPQHF
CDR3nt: TGTGCCAGCAGTGTGAGGAGGGGAGGACAGCCCCAGCATTTT

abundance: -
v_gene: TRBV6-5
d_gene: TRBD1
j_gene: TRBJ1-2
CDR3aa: CASSPTGDGYTF
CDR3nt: TGTGCCAGCAGTCCCACAGGGGATGGCTACACCTTC

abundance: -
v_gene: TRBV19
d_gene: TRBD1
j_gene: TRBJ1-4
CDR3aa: CASSMKQGEKLFF
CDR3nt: TGTGCCAGTAGTATGAAACAGGGGGAAAAACTGTTTTTT

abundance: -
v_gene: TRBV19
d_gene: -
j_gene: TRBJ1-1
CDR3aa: CASTNMGGTEAFF
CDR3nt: TGTGCCAGTACTAACATGGGGGGTACTGAAGCTTTCTTT

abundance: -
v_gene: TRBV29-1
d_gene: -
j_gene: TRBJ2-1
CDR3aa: CSVAGTSRTPYNEQFF
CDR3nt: TGCAGCGTGGCAGGAACTAGCCGTACCCCCTACAATGAGCAGTTCTTC

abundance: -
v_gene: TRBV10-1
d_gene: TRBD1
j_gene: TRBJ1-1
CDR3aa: CASSPGQPNTEAFF
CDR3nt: TGCGCCAGCAGCCCGGGACAGCCGAACACTGAAGCTTTCTTT

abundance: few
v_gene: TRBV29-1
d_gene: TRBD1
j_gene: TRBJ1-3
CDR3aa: CSAGDRGNTIYF
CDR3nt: TGCAGCGCAGGGGACAGAGGAAACACCATATATTTT

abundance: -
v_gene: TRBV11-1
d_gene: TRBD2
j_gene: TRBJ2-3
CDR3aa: CASSLVAGGLLGQYF
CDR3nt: TGTGCCAGCAGCTTAGTAGCGGGGGGGCTTTTGGGGCAGTATTTT

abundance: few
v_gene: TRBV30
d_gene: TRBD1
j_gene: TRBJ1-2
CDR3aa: CACTQQGARGYTF
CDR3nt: TGTGCCTGTACCCAACAGGGGGCGAGAGGCTACACCTTC

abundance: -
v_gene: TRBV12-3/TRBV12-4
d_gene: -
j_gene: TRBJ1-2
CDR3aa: CASSLTASYGYTF
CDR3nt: TGTGCCAGCAGTTTGACAGCTAGCTATGGCTACACCTTC

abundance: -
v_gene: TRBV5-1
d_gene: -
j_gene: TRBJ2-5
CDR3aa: CASSLAGLRETQYF
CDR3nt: TGCGCCAGCAGCTTGGCAGGGCTGCGGGAGACCCAGTACTTC

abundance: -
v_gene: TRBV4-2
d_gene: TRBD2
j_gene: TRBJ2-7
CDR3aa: CASSQDPSGSYLQYF
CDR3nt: TGTGCCAGCAGCCAAGACCCTAGCGGGTCCTATTTGCAGTACTTC